What follows is one T cell receptor beta chain and its context. The protocol was immunoSEQ multiplex PCR, while the TCRdb copy is restricted to in-frame clones and leaves out a portion. This sample has more than 900,000 clones, with about four fifths found just once. The sample is drawn from a study of shared clonotypes between healthy human individuals. The CDR3 runs to 15 residues. Germline V CDR1 and CDR2: GTSNPN, SVGIG (reference sequence). V was trimmed by 0 bases and J by 3 bases, leaving 13 bases between them. The sample consisted of memory CD4+ T cells from PBMCs. Subset denoted: CD45RA-negative fraction. The sequence derives from a man aged 18 to 29 in good health. Some clones in this sample may be carry-over from other donors' samples. This chain connects TRBV30 to TRBJ2-3, with D possibly matching TRBD1 (6 bases). The CDR3 here is CAWSVQGTSTDTQYF. The CDR3 nucleotides are TGTGCCTGGAGTGTCCAGGGGACCTCGACAGATACGCAGTATTTT.